The rows below give T cell receptor beta chains drawn from one sample of a study of cytomegalovirus exposure and HLA in healthy donors. The assay was immunoSEQ multiplex PCR, and TCRdb's table has in-frame clones only and misses some. The sample totals about 160,000 clones. The sequencing input was PBMCs. These receptors were obtained from a man aged 25-40 years in good health and CMV-seronegative. Each CDR3 is given with its conserved first and last residue. A D gene is named only where the DNA matches it firmly.

j_call: TRBJ2-5
v_call: TRBV5-1
d_call: -
cdr3_aa: CASSLGAGRETQYF
cdr3_nt: TGCGCCAGCAGCTTGGGGGCGGGACGAGAGACCCAGTACTTC

j_call: TRBJ1-6
v_call: TRBV5-1
d_call: TRBD1
cdr3_aa: CASSLRTGGDSPLHF
cdr3_nt: TGCGCCAGCAGCTTAAGGACAGGGGGCGATTCACCCCTCCACTTT

j_call: TRBJ1-1
v_call: TRBV9
d_call: TRBD1
cdr3_aa: CASSVGSTGGTEAFF
cdr3_nt: TGTGCCAGCAGCGTGGGATCGACAGGGGGAACTGAAGCTTTCTTT

j_call: TRBJ1-1
v_call: TRBV2
d_call: -
cdr3_aa: CASSEERHIEAFF
cdr3_nt: TGTGCCAGCAGTGAAGAAAGACACATTGAAGCTTTCTTT

j_call: TRBJ1-1
v_call: TRBV28
d_call: -
cdr3_aa: CASSLTDRNTEAFF
cdr3_nt: TGTGCCAGCAGTTTAACAGATAGAAACACTGAAGCTTTCTTT

j_call: TRBJ2-1
v_call: TRBV7-2
d_call: TRBD2
cdr3_aa: CASSQGLAGAYNEQFF
cdr3_nt: TGTGCCAGCAGCCAGGGACTAGCGGGAGCCTACAATGAGCAGTTCTTC

j_call: TRBJ1-1
v_call: TRBV30
d_call: TRBD1
cdr3_aa: CAWTGQVPNTEAFF
cdr3_nt: TGTGCCTGGACCGGACAGGTTCCGAACACTGAAGCTTTCTTT

j_call: TRBJ1-4
v_call: TRBV2
d_call: -
cdr3_aa: CASRTTGSNNEKLFF
cdr3_nt: TGTGCCAGCAGGACTACAGGGTCGAATAATGAAAAACTGTTTTTT

j_call: TRBJ2-1
v_call: TRBV27
d_call: TRBD1
cdr3_aa: CASSPWTGNEQFF
cdr3_nt: TGTGCCAGCAGTCCCTGGACAGGCAATGAGCAGTTCTTC

j_call: TRBJ2-3
v_call: TRBV7-6
d_call: TRBD2
cdr3_aa: CASQRDSADTQYF
cdr3_nt: TGTGCCAGCCAGCGGGATTCCGCAGATACGCAGTATTTT

j_call: TRBJ1-1
v_call: TRBV27
d_call: -
cdr3_aa: CASWTLGAEAFF
cdr3_nt: TGTGCCAGCTGGACTTTGGGCGCTGAAGCTTTCTTT

j_call: TRBJ1-1
v_call: TRBV9
d_call: TRBD1
cdr3_aa: CASSVAGGEPEAFF
cdr3_nt: TGTGCCAGCAGCGTAGCAGGGGGCGAGCCTGAAGCCTTCTTT

j_call: TRBJ2-1
v_call: TRBV13
d_call: TRBD2
cdr3_aa: CASSLGSSGYNEQFF
cdr3_nt: TGTGCCAGCAGCTTAGGGTCTAGCGGATACAATGAGCAGTTCTTC

j_call: TRBJ2-5
v_call: TRBV7-8
d_call: TRBD2
cdr3_aa: CASSLASGSETQYF
cdr3_nt: TGTGCCAGCAGCTTAGCTAGCGGGTCGGAGACCCAGTACTTC

j_call: TRBJ2-5
v_call: TRBV27
d_call: -
cdr3_aa: CASTSGPGGQETQYF
cdr3_nt: TGTGCCAGCACCTCAGGCCCAGGGGGGCAAGAGACCCAGTACTTC

j_call: TRBJ2-2
v_call: TRBV30
d_call: TRBD1
cdr3_aa: CASNRGTAGELFF
cdr3_nt: TGTGCCTCTAACAGGGGTACGGCCGGGGAGCTGTTTTTT

j_call: TRBJ2-7
v_call: TRBV5-1
d_call: TRBD1
cdr3_aa: CASSSMDRAYEQYF
cdr3_nt: TGCGCCAGCAGCTCCATGGACAGGGCCTACGAGCAGTACTTC

j_call: TRBJ2-5
v_call: TRBV7-3
d_call: TRBD1
cdr3_aa: CASSAAGGRQETQYF
cdr3_nt: TGTGCCAGCAGCGCGGCAGGGGGTCGGCAAGAGACCCAGTACTTC

j_call: TRBJ2-5
v_call: TRBV12-2
d_call: -
cdr3_aa: CARASRETQYF
cdr3_nt: TGTGCAAGGGCTAGCCGTGAGACCCAGTACTTC

j_call: TRBJ1-2
v_call: TRBV13
d_call: -
cdr3_aa: CASSRGATRVSYTF
cdr3_nt: TGTGCCAGCAGCCGCGGAGCGACTCGGGTGAGCTACACCTTC

j_call: TRBJ1-5
v_call: TRBV19
d_call: -
cdr3_aa: CASHPARYRNQPQHF
cdr3_nt: TGTGCCAGCCACCCGGCCAGGTACCGCAATCAGCCCCAGCATTTT

j_call: TRBJ1-1
v_call: TRBV5-1
d_call: -
cdr3_aa: CASSLDQGTIAEAFF
cdr3_nt: TGCGCCAGCAGCTTGGATCAGGGGACGATCGCTGAAGCTTTCTTT

j_call: TRBJ2-3
v_call: TRBV7-3
d_call: -
cdr3_aa: CASSLVTSADTQYF
cdr3_nt: TGTGCCAGCAGCTTAGTGACTAGTGCAGATACGCAGTATTTT

j_call: TRBJ2-7
v_call: TRBV4-1
d_call: TRBD2
cdr3_aa: CASRPTLFSGRESYEQYF
cdr3_nt: TGCGCCAGCAGGCCAACACTCTTTAGCGGGAGGGAGTCCTACGAGCAGTACTTC

j_call: TRBJ2-3
v_call: TRBV7-2
d_call: -
cdr3_aa: CASSWLEEADTQYF
cdr3_nt: TGTGCCAGCAGCTGGTTGGAGGAGGCAGATACGCAGTATTTT

j_call: TRBJ2-2
v_call: TRBV4-3
d_call: TRBD1
cdr3_aa: CASSQDLTGGTGELFF
cdr3_nt: TGCGCCAGCAGCCAAGATCTTACAGGGGGAACCGGGGAGCTGTTTTTT

j_call: TRBJ2-1
v_call: TRBV9
d_call: -
cdr3_aa: CASSVRDSHNEQFF
cdr3_nt: TGTGCCAGCAGCGTGCGGGACTCCCACAATGAGCAGTTCTTC

j_call: TRBJ1-1
v_call: TRBV4-2
d_call: -
cdr3_aa: CASSQTAQGNTEAFF
cdr3_nt: TGTGCCAGCAGCCAAACAGCCCAGGGGAACACTGAAGCTTTCTTT

j_call: TRBJ2-1
v_call: TRBV5-1
d_call: TRBD2
cdr3_aa: CASSLMLAGEDEQFF
cdr3_nt: TGCGCCAGCAGCTTGATGCTAGCGGGAGAGGATGAGCAGTTCTTC

j_call: TRBJ2-7
v_call: TRBV5-6
d_call: -
cdr3_aa: CASSLGGVGYEQYF
cdr3_nt: TGTGCCAGCAGCTTGGGTGGAGTTGGCTACGAGCAGTACTTC

j_call: TRBJ1-2
v_call: TRBV7-9
d_call: -
cdr3_aa: CAGLIPDSMGYTF
cdr3_nt: TGTGCCGGTTTAATCCCTGACTCGATGGGCTACACCTTC